This TCR beta chain originates from a study of post-analysis software for immune sequencing data. At the level of the study: Courses of disease covered relapsing-remitting, secondary progressive and progressive-relapsing multiple sclerosis. Broader study findings: Analysis by F measure revealed that same-batch samples clustered strongly together. Patients with multiple sclerosis recorded significantly lower normalized Chao1 diversity than controls, the study found. In patients, roughly 5 TRBV segments were more frequent than in controls, with TRBV5-6, TRBV5-1 and TRBV20-1 among them.

This clonotype appeared a few times. Its specificity is unknown. This CDR3 region has 15 residues. The V and J ends lost 0 bases and 6 bases, in that order; junction bases with no gene match: 6. The germline V gene encodes CDR1 SGHAT and CDR2 FQDESV (reference sequence). Sequencing libraries made from TCR beta cDNA carried unique molecular identifiers. Yield was around 500,000 cDNA molecules from 1 to 10 million T cells. TCRdb re-derived calls from the PCR reads in MiXCR, one entry per CDR3 protein. This repertoire shows about 460,000 distinct CDR3 sequences, roughly 45% found once; its top ten account for 9% to 13%.

The chain joins TRBV11-1 to TRBJ2-7; 9 nucleotides match TRBD1. The receptor was derived from a girl aged 10 to 17 with multiple sclerosis. Sequenced sample: blood. CDR3 residues: CASSLASDRGSEQYF. The CDR3 bases are TGTGCCAGCAGCTTAGCGTCGGACAGGGGAAGCGAGCAGTACTTC.